The T cell receptor (beta chain) described here comes from a study of control samples from healthy donors and cancer patients (TCRdb year 2020). Regarding this clone: This receptor's antigen is unknown. Per-base qualities were not stored, and no clone one base away is much larger.

Receptor amplification or capture employed the immunoSEQ multiplex PCR assay. TCRdb limited this immuneACCESS table to in-frame rearrangements with V and J called. A share of clones is missing; checked studies link under half to unresolved V genes, and the rest is unexplained. The sample table records about 96,000 clones; more than 85% of these occur just once. The ten largest clones take up 8% to 9.5% of the sample. The CDR3 sequence holds 11 residues, the cysteine and phenylalanine included. Only the CDR3 part of the read is kept: 33 bases, read in frame from the first base. Reading the germline V gene gives CDR1 SGHDN and CDR2 FVKESK. V gives up 3 bases and J gives up 8 bases, and the segment between their germline ends measures 6 bases.

Sequenced sample: blood. The source is a man in his late teens or twenties in good health. The rearranged segments are TRBV14 and TRBJ2-3; perhaps TRBD2 is the D gene, with 5 bases matching. The DNA sequence is as follows: TGTGCCAGCAGCCATGAGGGTACGCAGTATTTT. This gives the protein CASSHEGTQYF.